One and the same sample provided the 27 T cell receptor beta chains below, sequenced in a study of blood T cell repertoires in COVID-19. Here immunoSEQ multiplex PCR was the method, and the copy in TCRdb shows in-frame clones only, minus some. The sample has approximately 240,000 clones, around nine tenths seen once. The material sequenced was peripheral blood. These receptors originate from a man between 25 and 39 years old with COVID-19, enrolled during active disease.

This chain uses TRBV19 with TRBJ2-6; TRBD1 matches at 7 bases. The germline V gene encodes CDR1 LNHDA and CDR2 SQIVND (reference sequence). This CDR3 comprises 17 residues. Trimming took 6 bases from V and 0 from J; bases not matched to a gene: 8. This CDR3 reads CASRRGTVGSGANVLTF. The CDR3 DNA reads as TGTGCCAGTAGAAGAGGGACAGTAGGCTCTGGGGCCAACGTCCTGACTTTC.

This clone was recorded only once. The chain uses TRBV6-5 and TRBJ1-2; the D is unclear. V lost 0 bases and J lost 8, with 16 bases in between. There are 15 residues in the CDR3. Germline V gene data show CDR1 as MNHEY and CDR2 as SVGAGI. CDR3 bases: TGTGCCAGCAGTTACTCGGGTTCGGGATTCGGGGGCTACACCTTC. Protein product: CASSYSGSGFGGYTF.

The rearrangement uses TRBV11-3 and TRBJ2-3, with 10 bases identical to TRBD2. With V trimmed by 4 bases and J by 2 bases, 3 bases remained unmatched. In germline, CDR1 is SGHNT, CDR2 YENEEA. This CDR3 comprises 15 residues. In DNA form, the CDR3 reads TGTGCCAGCAGCTCCAGCGGGGGGGACACAGATACGCAGTATTTT. Its protein product is CASSSSGGDTDTQYF.

CDR3 loop: CATSRTGGNQPQHF. The CDR3 bases are TGTGCCACCAGCCGGACAGGAGGGAATCAGCCCCAGCATTTT. V usage is TRBV15 and J usage is TRBJ1-5; 7 bases map to TRBD1. The V gene end was trimmed by 5 bases and the J gene end by 4 bases; junction bases not matched to a gene: 5. This CDR3 has 14 residues. CDR1 is LNHNV, CDR2 YYDKDF, per germline (reference sequence).

The chain combines TRBV6-1 with TRBJ2-1, with a tentative D call TRBD1 (5 bases). The V end lost 3 bases, the J end lost 4 bases, and 10 bases lay between the germline ends. The V gene's germline CDR1 is MNHNS and CDR2 SASEGT. CDR3 length: 14 residues. CDR3 DNA sequence: TGTGCCAGCAGTGACCCCGACAGATACAATGAGCAGTTCTTC. Translating gives CASSDPDRYNEQFF.

The genes are TRBV7-9 and TRBJ1-5; D possibly corresponds to TRBD1 (6 bases). The CDR3 spans 13 residues. Trimming removed 5 bases at V and 6 bases at J, with 11 bases between. Germline V gene sequence: CDR1 SEHNR, CDR2 FQNEAQ (reference sequence). In nucleotides, the CDR3 is TGTGCCAGCAGCCCACAGGGAAGTCAGCCCCAGCATTTT. Protein product: CASSPQGSQPQHF.

The chain joins TRBV3-1 (or the pseudogene TRBV3-2) to TRBJ2-3; tentatively, D is TRBD1 (5 bases). Trimming took off 0 bases at V and 4 bases at J, with 17 bases between the two ends. Germline V CDR1 and CDR2: LGHDT, YNNKEL (reference sequence). The length of the CDR3 is 17 residues. The CDR3, as DNA: TGTGCCAGCAGCCAAGATGTAGGGTCCAGGGCGGCAGATACGCAGTATTTT. Translation gives CASSQDVGSRAADTQYF.

The chain carries TRBV5-1 and TRBJ2-5, with TRBD2 matching 8 bases. The CDR3 spans 15 residues. The V segment lost 4 bases and the J segment 4 bases; nucleotides outside the gene matches: 9. The germline V gene encodes CDR1 SGHRS and CDR2 YFSETQ. The CDR3 nucleotides read TGCGCCAGCAGCGAGTCCGGGGGGGCTTCAGAGACCCAGTACTTC. This gives the protein CASSESGGASETQYF. Full variable domain (rest looked up from reference TRBV5-1 and TRBJ2-5): KAGVTQTPRYLIKTRGQQVTLSCSPISGHRSVSWYQQTPGQGLQFLFEYFSETQRNKGNFPGRFSGRQFSNSRSEMNVSTLELGDSALYLCASSESGGASETQYFGPGTRLLVL.

In its sample, this clone was seen once. V gene TRBV10-3 combines with J gene TRBJ1-6; 9 bases are a match to TRBD1. V lost 6 bases, J lost 6 bases, and 6 bases stayed unmatched. CDR1 ENHRY and CDR2 SYGVKD come from the germline V gene. There are 15 residues in the CDR3. This chain's CDR3 is CAISPGTGRNSPLHF. CDR3 DNA sequence: TGTGCCATCAGCCCCGGGACAGGGCGTAATTCACCCCTCCACTTT.

This clone is a singleton in its sample. The chain couples TRBV3-1 (or the pseudogene TRBV3-2) to TRBJ1-2; 8 bases line up with TRBD1. The CDR3 length is 14 residues. CDR1 and CDR2 (germline): LGHDT, YNNKEL (reference sequence). Losses at the gene ends were 3 bases for V and 6 bases for J; bases not matched to a gene: 6. CDR3 residues: CASSHAGGGDGYTF. The CDR3 DNA is TGTGCCAGCAGCCATGCAGGGGGCGGGGATGGCTACACCTTC.

This chain joins TRBV15 and TRBJ2-7; 12 bases align to TRBD1. The CDR3 is 15 residues long. Germline-derived CDR1 and CDR2 are LNHNV and YYDKDF (reference sequence). The V gene end was trimmed by 4 bases and the J gene end by 4 bases; junction bases not matched to a gene: 5. The CDR3 reads CATSTGTGGWYEQYF. The DNA of the CDR3 is TGTGCCACCAGCACAGGGACAGGGGGCTGGTACGAGCAGTACTTC.

The CDR3 coding sequence is TGCGCCAGCAGCTGGGACAGGGGGCAAGGAAACACCATATATTTT. This translates into CASSWDRGQGNTIYF. The chain is built from TRBV5-1 and TRBJ1-3; 12 bases fit TRBD1. Trimming removed 3 bases from V and 4 bases from J; junction bases left unmatched: 2. This CDR3 contains 15 residues. The germline CDR1 and CDR2 sequences are SGHRS and YFSETQ.

This clone has a handful of counts. The chain employs TRBV19 and TRBJ1-2; D gene unclear. Looked up from germline, CDR1 is LNHDA and CDR2 is SQIVND (reference sequence). The ends were cut back, 6 bases at V and 0 bases at J, with 8 bases in the middle. The CDR3 contains 13 residues. CDR3 protein: CASRGNTNYGYTF. In DNA, the CDR3 is TGTGCCAGTAGGGGCAACACTAACTATGGCTACACCTTC.

V is TRBV11-3 and J is TRBJ1-2, with unresolved D. The CDR3 runs to 17 residues. V lost 0 bases and J lost 6, with 20 bases in between. The germline V gene encodes CDR1 SGHNT and CDR2 YENEEA. The CDR3 reads CASSLDDVSGGSNGYTF. The CDR3 DNA sequence: TGTGCCAGCAGCTTAGATGACGTGTCGGGAGGGTCGAATGGCTACACCTTC. Full variable domain (remainder filled in from reference TRBV11-3 and TRBJ1-2): EAGVVQSPRYKIIEKKQPVAFWCNPISGHNTLYWYLQNLGQGPELLIRYENEEAVDDSQLPKDRFSAERLKGVDSTLKIQPAELGDSAVYLCASSLDDVSGGSNGYTFGSGTRLTVV.

This chain links TRBV4-2 with TRBJ2-2, with a weak D call TRBD2 (6 bases). The germline V and J ends were trimmed by 4 bases and 5 bases, with 14 bases remaining between them. Germline values: CDR1 LGHNA, CDR2 YNFKEQ. The CDR3 spans 15 residues. In DNA form, the CDR3 reads TGTGCCAGCAGCCCGGGGACTGGGGGGACCGGGGAGCTGTTTTTT. The encoded protein is CASSPGTGGTGELFF.

The genes are TRBV19 and TRBJ1-3; D is unclear. Trimming stripped 7 bases from V and 4 bases from J, with 14 bases between. Looked up from germline, CDR1 is LNHDA and CDR2 is SQIVND (reference sequence). The CDR3 extends over 14 amino acids. DNA of the CDR3: TGTGCCAGTAATTCGAGGAATACGGGAAACACCATATATTTT. Amino acid sequence: CASNSRNTGNTIYF.

This chain links TRBV2 with TRBJ1-4, with D unresolved. V was trimmed by 7 bases and J by 1 base, leaving 22 bases between them. There are 18 residues in the CDR3. Germline V gives CDR1 SNHLY, CDR2 FYNNEI. The CDR3 loop reads CASIEGRVTLGTNEKLFF. CDR3 DNA sequence: TGTGCCAGCATAGAAGGGAGGGTTACGTTGGGAACTAATGAAAAACTGTTTTTT.

In this sample, this clone turned up a few times. The V gene is TRBV5-4, the J gene TRBJ2-3, with TRBD2 identical over 9 bases. Germline values: CDR1 SGHNT, CDR2 YYREEE (reference sequence). The CDR3 length is 15 residues. V shed 1 base, J shed 1 base, and the junction held 1 base outside the gene matches. The CDR3 sequence is CASSLRTSGTDTQYF. CDR3 in DNA: TGTGCCAGCAGCTTGCGGACTAGCGGCACAGATACGCAGTATTTT.

The chain uses TRBV7-2 and TRBJ1-5; D gene ambiguous. Germline V gives CDR1 SGHTA, CDR2 FQGNSA. Trimming removed 1 base at V and 0 bases at J, with 7 bases between. This CDR3 comprises 15 residues. The CDR3 loop reads CASSLEQLSNQPQHF. The CDR3 region has the DNA TGTGCCAGCAGCTTAGAACAGCTTAGCAATCAGCCCCAGCATTTT.

J is TRBJ2-1 and V is TRBV6-5; 8 nucleotides match TRBD1. Trimming took 7 bases from V and 2 from J; bases not matched to a gene: 7. This CDR3 comprises 15 residues. From germline, CDR1 is MNHEY and CDR2 SVGAGI. CDR3 nucleotides: TGTGCCAGCAACCGACAGGGGCTCCCCTACAATGAGCAGTTCTTC. It translates to CASNRQGLPYNEQFF.

The genes are TRBV29-1 and TRBJ1-1; 7 bases map to TRBD1. Germline V CDR1 and CDR2: SQVTM, ANQGSEA. This CDR3 has 14 residues. With V trimmed by 6 bases and J by 5 bases, 12 bases remained unmatched. The CDR3 DNA reads TGCAGCGTGGCATTACAGGGGAGGTATACTGAAGCTTTCTTT. Translation gives CSVALQGRYTEAFF.

The gene calls are TRBV5-6 and TRBJ1-3, with TRBD1 identical over 8 bases. Germline loops: CDR1 SGHDT, CDR2 YYEEEE. This CDR3 has 15 amino acids. With 6 bases clipped from V and 0 bases from J, the junction kept 5 bases outside the gene matches. The CDR3 DNA reads as TGTGCCAGCAAGCCGGGACAGGCCTCTGGAAACACCATATATTTT. Encoded protein: CASKPGQASGNTIYF.

This rearrangement joins TRBV6-5 to TRBJ2-2, with TRBD1 matching 9 bases. From germline, CDR1 is MNHEY and CDR2 SVGAGI. The CDR3 has 16 residues. V was clipped by 2 bases and J by 4 bases; unmatched bases: 5. The CDR3: CASSYTGTGPTGELFF. In DNA, the CDR3 is TGTGCCAGCAGTTACACCGGGACAGGGCCCACCGGGGAGCTGTTTTTT.

The chain recombines TRBV7-3 with TRBJ2-2; D is unresolved. This CDR3 has 13 residues. Germline assignment: CDR1 SGHTA and CDR2 FQGTGA. The V end lost 4 bases, the J end lost 3 bases, and 6 bases lay between the germline ends. CDR3 region: CASSSFHTGELFF. DNA of the CDR3: TGTGCCAGCAGCTCTTTTCACACCGGGGAGCTGTTTTTT.

V usage is TRBV5-6 and J usage is TRBJ1-5; no clear D. V dropped 4 bases and J dropped 5 bases, with 13 bases sitting between them. Looked up from germline, CDR1 is SGHDT and CDR2 is YYEEEE. The CDR3 has 14 amino acids. The CDR3 nucleotides read TGTGCCAGCAGCAGCTATCGTCGGGATCAGCCCCAGCATTTT. It yields the protein CASSSYRRDQPQHF.

The genes are TRBV5-4 and TRBJ2-2; a possible D gene is TRBD1 (5 bases). Trimming removed 2 bases at V and 7 bases at J, with 15 bases between. CDR3 length: 15 residues. CDR1 is SGHNT and CDR2 is YYREEE in the germline V gene (reference sequence). The CDR3 DNA is TGTGCCAGCAGCTTAAGGGGCCAAGATGTCGGGGAGCTGTTTTTT. Translated, it gives CASSLRGQDVGELFF.

The V gene is TRBV6-1, the J gene TRBJ1-3, with D perhaps TRBD1 (6 bases). The CDR3 contains 14 residues. Germline CDR1 and CDR2: MNHNS and SASEGT. Deletions cut 2 bases from V and 1 base from J, with 6 bases between. The chain's CDR3 is CASSEQGSGNTIYF. The CDR3 nucleotides are TGTGCCAGCAGTGAACAGGGGTCTGGAAACACCATATATTTT.